Listed below are T cell receptor beta chains from one sample, sequenced in a study of T cell responses to AZD1222 COVID-19 vaccine. The protocol was immunoSEQ multiplex PCR, while the TCRdb copy is restricted to in-frame clones and leaves out a portion. The data show 150,000 or so clones, around nine tenths seen once. The sample here was peripheral blood, taken on day 0 of AZD1222 vaccination. The receptors were gathered from an adult in good health. CDR3s include the opening cysteine and the closing phenylalanine or tryptophan. Each record gives: clone size, V gene, J gene, D gene, CDR3 protein, CDR3 DNA. A D gene is named only where the DNA matches it firmly. Clone size is stated in some rows and not others, as once, few, many or a class when expanded.

-	TRBV28	TRBJ1-2	-	CASSIGISNYGYTF	TGTGCCAGCAGCATAGGGATATCTAACTATGGCTACACCTTC
-	TRBV7-9	TRBJ2-3	TRBD2	CASSPIGLAGGRWTDTQYF	TGTGCCAGCAGTCCTATCGGACTAGCGGGGGGCCGTTGGACAGATACGCAGTATTTT
-	TRBV7-8	TRBJ1-2	-	CASSLQILDGYTF	TGTGCCAGCAGCTTACAGATTTTGGATGGCTACACCTTC
once	TRBV6-6	TRBJ2-3	TRBD1	CASTRPDRGSGDTQYF	TGTGCCAGCACCCGCCCGGACAGGGGGAGCGGGGATACGCAGTATTTT
-	TRBV27	TRBJ2-3	-	CASSSKGTPDPDTQYF	TGTGCCAGCAGTTCCAAGGGGACTCCGGACCCAGATACGCAGTATTTT
-	TRBV12-5	TRBJ2-5	TRBD2	CASGFSLAGGPETQYF	TGTGCTAGTGGTTTCAGCTTAGCGGGAGGGCCTGAGACCCAGTACTTC
-	TRBV7-2	TRBJ1-5	-	CASSVTGYQPQHF	TGTGCCAGCTCAGTAACAGGGTATCAGCCCCAGCATTTT
once	TRBV12-3/TRBV12-4	TRBJ1-1	-	CASSLTVGEAFF	TGTGCCAGCAGCCTGACAGTCGGTGAAGCTTTCTTT
-	TRBV6-2/TRBV6-3	TRBJ2-7	-	CASSPPRLPQYF	TGTGCCAGCAGTCCACCTCGACTGCCGCAGTACTTC
-	TRBV9	TRBJ2-2	TRBD1	CASSVLPGQGRVGTGELFF	TGTGCCAGCAGCGTTTTACCGGGACAGGGGAGAGTTGGCACCGGGGAGCTGTTTTTT
-	TRBV10-1	TRBJ2-7	-	CASPPLWDEQYF	TGCGCCAGCCCCCCCCTTTGGGACGAGCAGTACTTC
-	TRBV19	TRBJ2-1	TRBD1	CASSITGTGGYEQFF	TGTGCCAGTAGTATAACCGGGACAGGGGGTTATGAGCAGTTCTTC
-	TRBV29-1	TRBJ2-3	TRBD1	CSVDRGNTDTQYF	TGCAGCGTAGACAGGGGGAACACAGATACGCAGTATTTT
-	TRBV5-6	TRBJ1-3	-	CASSLSPAGNTIYF	TGTGCCAGCAGCTTGTCCCCAGCTGGAAACACCATATATTTT
once	TRBV3-1/TRBV3-2	TRBJ1-5	-	CASSQDPAAGNQPQHF	TGTGCCAGCAGCCAAGATCCCGCAGCGGGCAATCAGCCCCAGCATTTT
-	TRBV18	TRBJ1-1	-	CASSPLADPNTEAFF	TGTGCCAGCTCACCACTAGCCGACCCGAACACTGAAGCTTTCTTT
once	TRBV11-3	TRBJ1-1	-	CASSFGGEDTEAFF	TGTGCCAGCAGCTTCGGGGGGGAGGACACTGAAGCTTTCTTT
-	TRBV5-1	TRBJ2-2	-	CASSLARAAGELFF	TGCGCCAGCAGCTTGGCGAGGGCCGCCGGGGAGCTGTTTTTT
-	TRBV28	TRBJ2-7	-	CASSRQTYEQYF	TGTGCCAGCAGTCGACAGACCTACGAGCAGTACTTC
-	TRBV7-2	TRBJ1-2	-	CASSYLGLGGGYTF	TGTGCCAGCAGCTACCTAGGGCTTGGGGGTGGCTACACCTTC
-	TRBV19	TRBJ2-7	TRBD1	CASSRDGTGLYEQYF	TGTGCCAGTAGCCGGGACGGGACAGGGCTCTACGAGCAGTACTTC
-	TRBV7-2	TRBJ2-2	TRBD2	CASSLGASGYSFTGELFF	TGTGCCAGCAGCTTAGGTGCTAGCGGATACTCATTCACCGGGGAGCTGTTTTTT
-	TRBV7-2	TRBJ2-5	-	CASSPRTIETQYF	TGTGCCAGCAGCCCGAGGACGATAGAGACCCAGTACTTC
-	TRBV6-5	TRBJ1-3	-	CASSSTVTGNTIYF	TGTGCCAGCAGTTCGACGGTTACTGGAAACACCATATATTTT
-	TRBV30	TRBJ2-3	TRBD2	CAQTSGRWQAQYF	TGTGCCCAGACTAGCGGGAGGTGGCAAGCGCAGTATTTT
-	TRBV27	TRBJ1-5	-	CASSLKDSKNQPQHF	TGTGCCAGCAGTTTGAAGGACAGCAAGAATCAGCCCCAGCATTTT
once	TRBV4-3	TRBJ1-1	-	CASSQEGAGATEAFF	TGCGCCAGCAGCCAAGAAGGGGCTGGGGCCACTGAAGCTTTCTTT
-	TRBV3-1/TRBV3-2	TRBJ2-1	TRBD2	CASTQGRDYNEQFF	TGTGCCAGCACCCAAGGGAGGGATTACAATGAGCAGTTCTTC
once	TRBV4-2	TRBJ2-3	-	CASSPHDTDTQYF	TGTGCCAGCAGCCCCCACGACACAGATACGCAGTATTTT
-	TRBV4-1	TRBJ2-7	-	CASSQDWWWYF	TGCGCCAGCAGCCAAGATTGGTGGTGGTACTTC
-	TRBV27	TRBJ2-7	TRBD1	CASGLTYRGSYEQYF	TGTGCCAGCGGATTGACCTACAGGGGCTCCTACGAGCAGTACTTC
-	TRBV7-8	TRBJ1-1	-	CASSARLGYEAFF	TGTGCCAGCAGCGCTCGTCTCGGGTATGAAGCTTTCTTT
-	TRBV28	TRBJ2-7	TRBD2	CASKPRLAVPYEQYF	TGTGCCAGCAAACCGAGACTAGCGGTCCCCTACGAGCAGTACTTC
-	TRBV4-3	TRBJ2-2	-	CASSQDRQGGTGELFF	TGCGCCAGCAGCCAAGATCGGCAGGGTGGCACCGGGGAGCTGTTTTTT
-	TRBV7-2	TRBJ2-6	-	CASSLAGVQRGANVLTF	TGTGCCAGCAGCTTAGCGGGCGTTCAAAGGGGGGCCAACGTCCTGACTTTC
once	TRBV5-6	TRBJ2-7	TRBD1	CASSGGQGYYEQYF	TGTGCCAGCAGCGGAGGACAGGGATACTACGAGCAGTACTTC
once	TRBV7-6	TRBJ2-7	-	CASSSGPDLVEQYF	TGTGCCAGCAGCTCAGGACCGGACCTCGTCGAGCAGTACTTC
-	TRBV18	TRBJ1-2	-	CASSPSGFTGGYTF	TGTGCCAGCTCACCCTCAGGGTTCACTGGTGGCTACACCTTC
once	TRBV24-1	TRBJ2-2	-	CATKGMHGELFF	TGTGCCACAAAGGGTATGCACGGGGAGCTGTTTTTT
-	TRBV7-2	TRBJ1-5	-	CASSGQDGQPQHF	TGTGCCAGCTCCGGGCAGGATGGACAGCCCCAGCATTTT
-	TRBV30	TRBJ1-4	TRBD1	CAWSGTGAEKLFF	TGTGCCTGGTCCGGGACAGGGGCTGAAAAACTGTTTTTT
-	TRBV6-5	TRBJ1-1	-	CASSYRRDRGTEAFF	TGTGCCAGCAGTTACCGCAGGGACCGGGGCACTGAAGCTTTCTTT
once	TRBV19	TRBJ1-1	TRBD1	CASSSSLIRQGSEAFF	TGTGCCAGTAGTTCCTCCCTAATCCGACAGGGTTCAGAAGCTTTCTTT
-	TRBV2	TRBJ1-3	-	CASSPTMPGLGGGNTIYF	TGTGCCAGCAGTCCCACTATGCCTGGGCTCGGGGGCGGAAACACCATATATTTT
-	TRBV9	TRBJ1-6	-	CASSVETGQSPLHF	TGTGCCAGCAGCGTAGAAACAGGGCAATCACCCCTCCACTTT
-	TRBV12-3/TRBV12-4	TRBJ2-1	-	CASRGRGDNEQFF	TGTGCCAGCAGGGGTAGGGGTGACAATGAGCAGTTCTTC
-	TRBV6-2/TRBV6-3	TRBJ1-5	-	CASSTGLYSNQPQHF	TGTGCCAGCAGTACCGGACTCTATAGCAATCAGCCCCAGCATTTT
-	TRBV6-2/TRBV6-3	TRBJ1-2	-	CASSSDLYGYTF	TGTGCCAGCAGTTCCGACCTCTATGGCTACACCTTC
-	TRBV12-3/TRBV12-4	TRBJ2-5	-	CASRRFGETQYF	TGTGCCAGCAGGAGGTTCGGGGAGACCCAGTACTTC
once	TRBV9	TRBJ1-2	-	CASSVELLHLDTNYGYTF	TGTGCCAGCAGCGTAGAATTACTGCACCTTGATACTAACTATGGCTACACCTTC
-	TRBV6-4	TRBJ1-5	-	CASSDVWGGWNQPQHF	TGTGCCAGCAGTGACGTCTGGGGGGGATGGAATCAGCCCCAGCATTTT
once	TRBV5-6	TRBJ1-5	TRBD1	CASSWGGQGFGQPQHF	TGTGCCAGCAGCTGGGGCGGACAGGGGTTTGGTCAGCCCCAGCATTTT
-	TRBV6-2/TRBV6-3	TRBJ1-5	-	CASSYGAGTQPQHF	TGTGCCAGCAGTTACGGGGCAGGGACACAGCCCCAGCATTTT
few	TRBV6-5	TRBJ2-7	-	CASSYRPAGDEQYF	TGTGCCAGCAGTTACCGTCCGGCCGGGGACGAGCAGTACTTC
-	TRBV10-3	TRBJ2-3	-	CAITPEVEDTQYF	TGTGCCATCACTCCGGAGGTGGAAGATACGCAGTATTTT
-	TRBV23-1	TRBJ2-7	TRBD1	CASSQQGQVEYEQYF	TGCGCCAGCAGTCAACAAGGACAGGTAGAATACGAGCAGTACTTC